Sequencing of this T cell receptor (beta chain) was carried out in a study of cytomegalovirus exposure and HLA in healthy donors. The study, taken as a whole, reports: Roughly even sequencing depth across donors was the assumption behind the presence/absence analyses. Accounts indicate the classifier identified cytomegalovirus status with strong specificity and sensitivity. Confirmation in vitro established that a few CMV-associated chains were specific for CMV antigens. When a later analysis was performed, an Asian-associated ancestry cluster reportedly had fewer N-insertions than the roughly 700-donor mean.

This PCR relied on a set of 60 Vbeta primers and 13 Jbeta primers. Measured with immunoSEQ multiplex PCR; TCRdb has only the in-frame clones, and not every one. The data show roughly 250,000 clones, 80% seen once. About this clone: Its antigen is still unknown.

V was trimmed by 0 bases and J by 4 bases, leaving 6 bases between them. The CDR3 extends over 13 amino acids. In germline, CDR1 is SGHTA, CDR2 FQGTGA. Sequencing was performed on PBMCs. The chain links TRBV7-3 to TRBJ2-5; D not certain. This TCR was recovered from a girl aged 2 to 9 in good health and CMV-seronegative. In DNA, the CDR3 is TGTGCCAGCAGCTTAACCTTATCAGAGACCCAGTACTTC. Translating gives CASSLTLSETQYF.